Below, one T cell receptor (beta chain) is given with its context. Its antigen remains unknown. This specimen belongs to a study of blood T cells in healthy people across ages. Findings of the study overall: With naive T cell percentage, TCR beta diversity showed a strong correlation.

The donors, aged 6 to 90, were healthy Caucasians from Russia. The sample, about 9.7 milliliters of peripheral blood, was drawn from each donor. V was clipped by 1 base and J by 2 bases; unmatched bases: 6. Per the germline V gene, CDR1 is MGHRA and CDR2 is YSYEKL. This CDR3 is 17 amino acids long. A sample-barcoded 5' primer and a J-beta primer mix were used in a second PCR of roughly 6 to 11 cycles. TCRdb independently ran MiXCR on the 5' RACE reads; one entry per CDR3 protein. The table records 800,000 to 950,000 distinct CDR3 sequences, 40% to 60% of them present only once. This TCR came from a man younger than 40 in good health. The chain links TRBV4-1 to TRBJ2-5, with 11 bases that match TRBD2. The sequencing sample was made of blood. CDR3 coding DNA: TGCGCCAGCAGCCAAGGGCGACTAGCGGGGAATCAAGAGACCCAGTACTTC. Translation: CASSQGRLAGNQETQYF.